This T cell receptor (beta chain) originates from a study of read filtering for tumor transcriptome and immune sequencing. Turning to the study itself: R-ISS stage counts were 8 or 9 for I, more than 15 for II, about 7 for III. IR-seq gave about 3.5 to 10.27 million TCR reads per sample; RNA-seq gave roughly 80 to 1,300. Broader study findings: Correlation between methods rose after single-read clonotypes were removed.

This library used roughly 400 ng RNA and molecular barcoded adaptors spanning alpha/delta and beta/gamma chains. In TCRdb, the reads were re-called with MiXCR into one record per CDR3 protein. The repertoire holds around 140,000 distinct CDR3 sequences, with less than 15% as singletons. This clonotype was observed many times. The antigen is unknown. The germline V gene encodes CDR1 DFQATT and CDR2 SNEGSKA (reference sequence). Between the trimmed V and J ends, which lost 2 bases and 1 base, there was a span of 9 bases. The CDR3 loop spans 14 amino acids. The origin of this receptor is a donor at least 40 years old with multiple myeloma. This chain joins TRBV20-1 and TRBJ1-5, with a possible D match to TRBD1 (5 bases). The sequenced material came from a population of CD138-negative cells sorted from bone marrow. Here the CDR3 DNA reads TGCAGTGCTAGAATCGGGGGGAGCAATCAGCCCCAGCATTTT. It codes for CSARIGGSNQPQHF.